The following is a TCR beta chain sequence with its context. TCRdb's copy holds only in-frame clones and misses some; the assay was immunoSEQ multiplex PCR. The table includes 32,000 or so clones, over 85% detected once. The data belong to a study of T cells after posttransplantation cyclophosphamide. After removal of 5 bases from V and 1 base from J, the junction contained 7 bases not matched to a gene. The CDR3 runs 15 residues. Germline CDR1 is SNHLY and CDR2 is FYNNEI. The sequencing sample was made of PBMCs. This sequence was found in a woman aged 40 to 49 with a blood cancer, CMV-positive, and with a related stem cell donor. V and J are TRBV2 and TRBJ1-1; 7 bases align to TRBD1. CDR3 protein: CASSRRGQGNTEAFF. The CDR3 DNA reads TGTGCCAGCAGTCGGAGGGGGCAGGGGAACACTGAAGCTTTCTTT. The whole variable domain, remainder taken from reference TRBV2 and TRBJ1-1, is EPEVTQTPSHQVTQMGQEVILRCVPISNHLYFYWYRQILGQKVEFLVSFYNNEISEKSEIFDDQFSVERPDGSNFTLKIRSTKLEDSAMYFCASSRRGQGNTEAFFGQGTRLTVV.